The clone carrying this T cell receptor beta chain has only one observation. The antigen is not known. TCRdb re-analysed the reads in MiXCR, keeping a single row per CDR3 protein. This sample has 500,000 to 600,000 distinct CDR3 sequences; 16% occur once, and the top ten carry about 24%. The data are from a study of T cell repertoires in cytomegalovirus infection. In the study overall: CMV infection together with matching HLA type was indicated by public TCR beta signatures. Study-wide results and limits: HLA-C-restricted CMV-specific TCR beta clonotypes prevailed in the ex vivo response. Summed public TCR beta family frequency identified CMV carriers bearing the relevant HLA.

Unmatched junction bases numbered 3, after V lost 0 bases and J lost 4 bases. This CDR3 is 15 amino acids long. CDR1 SGHDN and CDR2 FVKESK come from the germline V gene. This chain joins TRBV14 and TRBJ1-2; 9 bases agree with TRBD1. This clonotype was sampled from a human donor in good health (CMV status not recorded). Some clones in this sample may be carry-over from other donors' samples. Sequencing input: CD8+ T cells from PBMCs. CDR3 coding DNA: TGTGCCAGCAGCCAAGAGGGACAGGGCCCCTATGGCTACACCTTC. Translation: CASSQEGQGPYGYTF.